This entry lists 18 T cell receptor beta chains sequenced from one sample in a study of blood T cell repertoires in COVID-19. Sequenced by immunoSEQ multiplex PCR; TCRdb stores in-frame clones only, minus some. Among under 150,000 clones listed, around 84% were seen once. The sample taken for sequencing was peripheral blood. The origin of the receptors is a woman aged 45-60 years with acute or convalescent COVID-19.

This chain joins TRBV29-1 and TRBJ1-4; 9 bases match TRBD1. Trimming removed 8 bases from V and 5 bases from J; junction bases left unmatched: 9. The CDR3 runs 14 residues. CDR1 and CDR2 from the germline V gene are SQVTM and ANQGSEA. For the CDR3, the DNA is TGCAGCATAAACCCGGGACAGGGAAATGAAAAACTGTTTTTT. It translates to CSINPGQGNEKLFF.

This chain joins TRBV6-1 and TRBJ2-5; the D gene is possibly TRBD1 (5 bases). This CDR3 has 14 residues. V was cut by 0 bases and J by 9 bases, with 14 bases left in between. Germline CDR1 and CDR2: MNHNS and SASEGT. CDR3 DNA: TGTGCCAGCAGTGAAGCGGGATTAAGGGGCGCCCAGTACTTC. As protein: CASSEAGLRGAQYF.

As regards this clone: Other DNA sequences in this specimen translate into the identical CDR3. The genes are TRBV7-2 and TRBJ2-7, with 8 bases identical to TRBD2. Germline CDR1 is SGHTA and CDR2 is FQGNSA. Trimming at V came to 0 bases and at J to 2 bases, leaving 0 bases not matched to a gene. The CDR3 has 14 amino acids. For the CDR3, the DNA is TGTGCCAGCAGCTTAGCCGGGGGGGCCTACGAGCAGTACTTC. The encoded protein is CASSLAGGAYEQYF.

In nucleotides, the CDR3 is TGTGCCAGCAGCCTAGACGCGAGCTCTGGAAACACCATATATTTT. It yields the protein CASSLDASSGNTIYF. The V and J genes are TRBV6-6 and TRBJ1-3, with D unclear. V lost 6 bases to trimming and J lost 0 bases, with 12 bases between them. The germline V gene encodes CDR1 MNHNY and CDR2 SVGAGI (reference sequence). The CDR3 runs 15 residues.

The CDR3 reads CASSQEHSNQPQHF. CDR3 DNA: TGTGCCAGCAGTCAGGAACATAGCAATCAGCCCCAGCATTTT. The rearrangement joins TRBV3-1 (or the pseudogene TRBV3-2) to TRBJ1-5, with D hard to call. Per the germline V gene, CDR1 is LGHDT and CDR2 is YNNKEL (reference sequence). The CDR3 contains 14 residues. V lost 6 bases and J lost 0, with 9 bases in between.

V usage is TRBV5-1 and J usage is TRBJ1-4; 7 nucleotides agree with TRBD1. CDR3 length: 14 amino acids. Germline values: CDR1 SGHRS, CDR2 YFSETQ. V gave up 7 bases and J gave up 6 bases; unmatched junction bases: 9. In DNA form, the CDR3 reads TGCGCCAGCCAGGGGGGAAGTACGGATGAAAAACTGTTTTTT. Translating it yields CASQGGSTDEKLFF.

This clone occurred a few times. The V call is TRBV19, the J call TRBJ1-5; D unclear. CDR1 and CDR2 from the germline V gene are LNHDA and SQIVND (reference sequence). Trimming took 3 bases from V and 3 from J, leaving 9 bases between them. The CDR3 extends over 14 amino acids. This chain's CDR3 is CASSMGRSNQPQHF. CDR3 DNA: TGTGCCAGTAGTATGGGCAGATCCAATCAGCCCCAGCATTTT.

The chain carries TRBV19 and TRBJ2-5; tentatively, D is TRBD1 (6 bases). This CDR3 contains 15 residues. V shed 6 bases and J shed 1 base, with 15 bases lying between them. Germline V gene lookup returns CDR1 LNHDA and CDR2 SQIVND (reference sequence). CDR3 coding DNA: TGTGCCAGTAGCCCCACTTGGACAGCCCAAGAGACCCAGTACTTC. Its protein product is CASSPTWTAQETQYF.

The chain combines TRBV7-9 with TRBJ1-4, with D possibly TRBD1 on 5 matching bases. The germline V and J ends were trimmed by 1 base and 4 bases, with 16 bases remaining between them. The CDR3 is 17 amino acids. The germline V gene has CDR1 SEHNR and CDR2 FQNEAQ (reference sequence). CDR3 coding DNA: TGTGCCAGCAGCTTAGTCAGGGACTCCCTCTTTAATGAAAAACTGTTTTTT. This translates into CASSLVRDSLFNEKLFF.

V and J are TRBV29-1 and TRBJ2-3; no firm D call. The CDR3 runs 11 residues. Trimming removed 2 bases at V and 6 bases at J, with 6 bases between. In germline, CDR1 is SQVTM, CDR2 ANQGSEA. In DNA, the CDR3 is TGCAGCGTTGAAAACTTGGATACGCAGTATTTT. Its translation: CSVENLDTQYF.

This clone was observed once. CDR3 region: CASSSDRVGTAEAFF. CDR3 sequence (DNA): TGTGCCAGCAGTTCCGACAGGGTAGGGACTGCTGAAGCTTTCTTT. The chain employs TRBV27 and TRBJ1-1; 7 nucleotides agree with TRBD1. The ends lost 4 bases at V and 6 bases at J; junction bases unmatched: 11. The CDR3 has 15 amino acids. Germline lookup yields CDR1 MNHEY and CDR2 SMNVEV (reference sequence).

This clone has a handful of counts. This sequence joins TRBV27 and TRBJ1-1, with D tentatively TRBD1 (6 bases). CDR3 length: 13 amino acids. Trimming took off 8 bases at V and 1 base at J, with 11 bases between the two ends. Germline values: CDR1 MNHEY, CDR2 SMNVEV (reference sequence). CDR3 DNA: TGTGCCAGCGGTTACAGGGAGAACACTGAAGCTTTCTTT. This sequence encodes CASGYRENTEAFF.

The chain employs TRBV7-2 and TRBJ1-4; 11 bases map to TRBD1. The CDR3 spans 16 residues. Germline V gives CDR1 SGHTA, CDR2 FQGNSA. The J segment lost 8 bases and the V segment lost 5 bases, leaving 10 bases of the junction unmatched. CDR3 protein: CASSPNGQGAWEKLFF. CDR3 nucleotide sequence: TGTGCCAGCAGCCCCAACGGACAGGGGGCGTGGGAAAAACTGTTTTTT.

This clone was counted a few times. This chain joins TRBV4-2 and TRBJ1-1, with D possibly TRBD1 on 6 matching bases. The CDR3 consists of 17 residues. Trimming cost V 1 base and J 1 base, with 16 bases left between them. In germline, CDR1 is LGHNA, CDR2 YNFKEQ. In DNA, the CDR3 is TGTGCCAGCAGCCAAGTCTGGTCCACAGGGCCGAACACTGAAGCTTTCTTT. Amino acids: CASSQVWSTGPNTEAFF.

The rearrangement links TRBV7-9 to TRBJ2-3; 7 bases map to TRBD2. Germline V gene data show CDR1 as SEHNR and CDR2 as FQNEAQ (reference sequence). V lost 1 base to trimming and J lost 3 bases; unmatched junction nucleotides: 7. The CDR3 runs to 16 residues. The CDR3 region has the DNA TGTGCCAGCAGCTTAGTTGCAGGAGCGGGGACAGATACGCAGTATTTT. Translated, it gives CASSLVAGAGTDTQYF.

This clone was counted a few times. The chain has TRBV19 and TRBJ1-2; 7 nucleotides agree with TRBD1. Germline assignment: CDR1 LNHDA and CDR2 SQIVND (reference sequence). With V trimmed by 5 bases and J by 8 bases, 11 bases remained unmatched. The CDR3 has 14 residues. The DNA of the CDR3 is TGTGCCAGTAGTTTTCAGGTAACAGGGGACGGCTACACCTTC. Residues: CASSFQVTGDGYTF.

This clone was observed once. The chain carries TRBV5-1 and TRBJ2-1; possibly TRBD1 for D (6 bases). The CDR3 extends over 14 amino acids. Germline V gives CDR1 SGHRS, CDR2 YFSETQ. The V gene lost 1 base and the J gene lost 4 bases, with 9 bases spanning the gap. Here the CDR3 DNA reads TGCGCCAGCAGCTTGCACAGGGAATACAATGAGCAGTTCTTC. The encoded protein is CASSLHREYNEQFF.

The V and J genes are TRBV7-2 and TRBJ1-1, with D maybe TRBD1 (6 bases). V was trimmed by 1 base and J by 9 bases, leaving 12 bases between them. The CDR3 totals 13 residues. Germline CDR1 is SGHTA and CDR2 is FQGNSA. CDR3 residues: CASSLGIRDKAFF. The CDR3 region has the DNA TGTGCCAGCAGCTTAGGGATCCGGGACAAAGCTTTCTTT.